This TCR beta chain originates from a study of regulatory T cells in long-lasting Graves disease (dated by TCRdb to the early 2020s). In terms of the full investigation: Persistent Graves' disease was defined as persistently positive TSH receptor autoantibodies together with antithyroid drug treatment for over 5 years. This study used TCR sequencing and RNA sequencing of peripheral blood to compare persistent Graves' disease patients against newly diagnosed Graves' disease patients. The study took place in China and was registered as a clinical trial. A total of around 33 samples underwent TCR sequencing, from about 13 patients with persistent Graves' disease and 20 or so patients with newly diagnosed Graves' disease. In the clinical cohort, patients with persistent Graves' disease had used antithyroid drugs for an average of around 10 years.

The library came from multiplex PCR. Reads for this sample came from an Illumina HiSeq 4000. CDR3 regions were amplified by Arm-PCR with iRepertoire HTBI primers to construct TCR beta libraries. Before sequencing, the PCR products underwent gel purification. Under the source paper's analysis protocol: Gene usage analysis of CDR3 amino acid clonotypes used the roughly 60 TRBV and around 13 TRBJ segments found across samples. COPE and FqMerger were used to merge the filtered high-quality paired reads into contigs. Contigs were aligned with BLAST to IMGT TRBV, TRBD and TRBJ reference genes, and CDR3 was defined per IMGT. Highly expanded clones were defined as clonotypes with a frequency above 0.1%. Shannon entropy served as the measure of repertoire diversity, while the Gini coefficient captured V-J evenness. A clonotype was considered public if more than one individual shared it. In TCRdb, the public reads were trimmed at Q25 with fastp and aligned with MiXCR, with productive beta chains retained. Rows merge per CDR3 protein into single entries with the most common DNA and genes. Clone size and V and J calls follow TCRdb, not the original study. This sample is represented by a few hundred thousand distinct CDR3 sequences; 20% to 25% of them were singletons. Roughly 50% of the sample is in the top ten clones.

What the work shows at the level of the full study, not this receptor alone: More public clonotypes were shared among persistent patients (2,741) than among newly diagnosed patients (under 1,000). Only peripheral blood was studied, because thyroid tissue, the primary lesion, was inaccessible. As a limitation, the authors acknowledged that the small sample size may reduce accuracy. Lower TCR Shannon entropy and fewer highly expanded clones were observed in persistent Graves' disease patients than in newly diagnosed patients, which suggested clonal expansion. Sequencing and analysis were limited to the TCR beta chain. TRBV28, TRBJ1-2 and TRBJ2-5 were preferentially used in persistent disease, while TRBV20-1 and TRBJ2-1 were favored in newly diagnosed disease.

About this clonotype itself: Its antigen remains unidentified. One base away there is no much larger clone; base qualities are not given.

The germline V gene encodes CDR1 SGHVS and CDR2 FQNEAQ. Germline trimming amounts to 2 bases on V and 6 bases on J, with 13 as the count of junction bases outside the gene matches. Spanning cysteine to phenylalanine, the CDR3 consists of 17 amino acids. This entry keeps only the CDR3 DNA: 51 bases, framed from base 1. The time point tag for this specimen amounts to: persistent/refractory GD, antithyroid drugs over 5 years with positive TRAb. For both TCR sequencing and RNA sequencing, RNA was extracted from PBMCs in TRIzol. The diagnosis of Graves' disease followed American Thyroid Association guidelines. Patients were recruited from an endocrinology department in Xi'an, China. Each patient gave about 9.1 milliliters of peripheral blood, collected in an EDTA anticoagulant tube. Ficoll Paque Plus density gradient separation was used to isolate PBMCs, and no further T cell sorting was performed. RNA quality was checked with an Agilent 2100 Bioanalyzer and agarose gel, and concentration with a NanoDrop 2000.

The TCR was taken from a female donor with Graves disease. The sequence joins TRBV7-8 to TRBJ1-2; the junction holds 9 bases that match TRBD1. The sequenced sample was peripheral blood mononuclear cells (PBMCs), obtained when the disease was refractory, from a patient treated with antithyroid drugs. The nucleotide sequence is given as TGTGCCAGCAGCTTAAGACGTGCGGGACAGGGAACGGATGGCTACACCTTC. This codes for CASSLRRAGQGTDGYTF.